Listed below are T cell receptor beta chains from one sample, sequenced in a study of blood T cell repertoires in COVID-19. This table comes from immunoSEQ multiplex PCR, and its TCRdb copy is limited to in-frame clones, with some not included. The sample lists 200,000 to 300,000 clones; around nine tenths were seen once. Sequencing was done on a sample of peripheral blood. These receptors all stem from a woman aged 55-70 years with COVID-19, enrolled during active disease. Each CDR3 is given with its conserved first and last residue. The D gene is left open where the match is weak. For some rows the clone size is stated as once, few or many, or as a class when expanded; others skip it.

d_call j_call cdr3_length v_call clone_size cdr3_aa cdr3_nt
NA TRBJ1-4 15 TRBV2 NA CASSEARRGNEKLFF TGTGCCAGCAGTGAAGCCCGCCGGGGGAATGAAAAACTGTTTTTT
TRBD1 TRBJ1-3 13 TRBV28 once CASRRQGRNTIYF TGTGCCAGCAGGCGACAGGGCCGAAACACCATATATTTT
TRBD1 TRBJ2-7 15 TRBV28 NA CASSPFGQGAYEQYF TGTGCCAGCAGCCCTTTCGGACAGGGGGCTTACGAGCAGTACTTC
TRBD1 TRBJ2-1 15 TRBV24-1 NA CATSDLTGGKGEQFF TGTGCCACCAGTGACCTGACAGGGGGGAAGGGTGAGCAGTTCTTC
NA TRBJ2-3 17 TRBV4-2 NA CASSQPTPGLATDTQYF TGTGCCAGCAGCCAGCCTACTCCGGGACTTGCCACAGATACGCAGTATTTT
NA TRBJ2-3 16 TRBV3-1/TRBV3-2 NA CASSEQGTASTDTQYF TGTGCCAGCAGTGAACAAGGGACTGCTAGCACAGATACGCAGTATTTT
TRBD1 TRBJ2-7 14 TRBV5-1 NA CASSWAGQGYEQYF TGCGCCAGCAGCTGGGCGGGACAGGGCTACGAGCAGTACTTC
NA TRBJ2-1 18 TRBV21-1 once CASSKGRSAGGPGNEQFF TGTGCCAGCAGCAAAGGACGATCCGCGGGAGGGCCGGGGAATGAGCAGTTCTTC
TRBD2 TRBJ2-1 14 TRBV24-1 NA CATSAASGVNEQFF TGTGCCACCAGTGCGGCTAGCGGCGTGAATGAGCAGTTCTTC
NA TRBJ2-7 15 TRBV19 NA CASSRGISGGYEQYF TGTGCCAGTAGCCGCGGGATCTCGGGCGGCTACGAGCAGTACTTC
TRBD2 TRBJ2-1 14 TRBV11-2 NA CASRWREGGNEQFF TGTGCCAGCAGGTGGCGGGAGGGGGGAAATGAGCAGTTCTTC
NA TRBJ2-2 13 TRBV2 NA CASKRENTGELFF TGTGCCAGCAAGAGGGAGAACACCGGGGAGCTGTTTTTT
NA TRBJ1-5 12 TRBV6-5 once CATGTSNQPQHF TGTGCCACCGGGACAAGCAATCAGCCCCAGCATTTT
TRBD1 TRBJ1-2 15 TRBV6-5 once CASSSGTGVSYGYTF TGTGCCAGCAGTTCGGGGACAGGGGTATCCTATGGCTACACCTTC
NA TRBJ2-2 14 TRBV6-2/TRBV6-3 once CASSREANTGELFF TGTGCCAGCAGTAGAGAAGCGAACACCGGGGAGCTGTTTTTT
NA TRBJ1-2 14 TRBV5-1 NA CASSTGPNGGGYTF TGCGCCAGCAGCACCGGACCTAACGGAGGCGGCTACACCTTC
TRBD1 TRBJ1-3 18 TRBV11-2 NA CASSFEWDRRISGNTIYF TGTGCCAGCAGCTTCGAATGGGACAGGCGTATCTCTGGAAACACCATATATTTT
TRBD2 TRBJ2-3 19 TRBV9 NA CASSPRAWREGPRKDTQYF TGTGCCAGCAGCCCCCGGGCGTGGCGGGAGGGCCCTCGGAAAGATACGCAGTATTTT
TRBD1 TRBJ1-3 15 TRBV7-2 once CASSLGGGGGNTIYF TGTGCCAGCAGCTTAGGAGGGGGCGGTGGAAACACCATATATTTT
TRBD2 TRBJ2-7 13 TRBV29-1 NA CSVEPGSGNEQYF TGCAGCGTTGAACCCGGGAGCGGGAACGAGCAGTACTTC
NA TRBJ1-3 15 TRBV5-1 NA CASRAGTLSGNTIYF TGCGCCAGCAGAGCCGGGACACTCTCTGGAAACACCATATATTTT
TRBD2 TRBJ2-3 16 TRBV5-1 once CASSYPSGRSTDTQYF TGCGCCAGCAGTTACCCTAGCGGGAGGTCGACAGATACGCAGTATTTT
TRBD2 TRBJ2-1 13 TRBV7-2 NA CASSTGLAGLQFF TGTGCCAGCAGCACCGGACTAGCGGGATTGCAGTTCTTC
NA TRBJ1-1 16 TRBV19 NA CASSSPRQIVGTEAFF TGTGCCAGTAGCTCCCCCCGACAGATCGTTGGCACTGAAGCTTTCTTT
TRBD2 TRBJ2-3 18 TRBV11-3 NA CASSSGLAGGGSTDTQYF TGTGCCAGCAGCTCGGGACTAGCGGGAGGTGGGAGCACAGATACGCAGTATTTT
TRBD2 TRBJ2-3 15 TRBV7-6 NA CASSIAGGGADTQYF TGTGCCAGCAGCATAGCGGGAGGTGGGGCAGATACGCAGTATTTT
TRBD1 TRBJ1-1 12 TRBV27 NA CASSENRGRAFF TGTGCCAGCAGTGAAAACAGGGGGCGAGCTTTCTTT
NA TRBJ1-1 14 TRBV3-1/TRBV3-2 once CASSFPGRRTEAFF TGTGCCAGCAGCTTCCCCGGGCGGAGGACTGAAGCTTTCTTT
TRBD1 TRBJ1-1 15 TRBV7-2 NA CASSLIDRGTAEAFF TGTGCCAGCAGCCTTATAGACAGGGGGACCGCTGAAGCTTTCTTT
NA TRBJ1-2 14 TRBV5-1 NA CASSSTTANYGYTF TGCGCCAGCAGCTCCACCACTGCTAACTATGGCTACACCTTC
TRBD2 TRBJ2-1 18 TRBV7-3 NA CASSPWTSGGASYNEQFF TGTGCCAGCAGCCCATGGACTAGCGGAGGGGCCTCCTACAATGAGCAGTTCTTC
NA TRBJ1-3 17 TRBV27 once CASSLVGQGSSGNTIYF TGTGCCAGCAGTTTAGTAGGGCAGGGGTCCTCTGGAAACACCATATATTTT
TRBD1 TRBJ2-6 17 TRBV5-6 once CASSPDTGVVGANVLTF TGTGCCAGCAGCCCCGATACAGGGGTTGTGGGGGCCAACGTCCTGACTTTC
TRBD1 TRBJ1-2 14 TRBV2 NA CAGNRDRGPYGYTF TGTGCCGGGAACCGGGACAGGGGGCCCTATGGCTACACCTTC
TRBD1 TRBJ2-7 16 TRBV19 NA CASSSPGRTGSYEQYF TGTGCCAGTAGCTCACCTGGGAGGACAGGGTCCTACGAGCAGTACTTC
NA TRBJ1-2 13 TRBV6-2/TRBV6-3 NA CASSAEGVYGYTF TGTGCCAGCAGCGCTGAGGGCGTCTATGGCTACACCTTC
NA TRBJ2-3 14 TRBV9 NA CASSVVGVTDTQYF TGTGCCAGCAGCGTAGTCGGGGTCACAGATACGCAGTATTTT
TRBD1 TRBJ2-2 16 TRBV7-3 few CASSFTGGRGTGELFF TGTGCCAGCAGCTTCACAGGGGGCAGGGGCACCGGGGAGCTGTTTTTT
TRBD1 TRBJ1-1 15 TRBV7-9 NA CASSARQGWDTEAFF TGTGCCAGCAGCGCCCGACAGGGTTGGGACACTGAAGCTTTCTTT
NA TRBJ1-6 16 TRBV10-2 NA CASSLAPQANNSPLHF TGCGCCAGCAGCCTTGCCCCCCAGGCAAATAATTCACCCCTCCACTTT
NA TRBJ2-7 11 TRBV3-1/TRBV3-2 NA CASRPGNEQYF TGTGCCAGCCGGCCAGGGAACGAGCAGTACTTC
TRBD1 TRBJ1-6 17 TRBV27 few CASSSRDRSSYNSPLHF TGTGCCAGCAGTTCTCGGGACAGAAGCTCCTATAATTCACCCCTCCACTTT
TRBD1 TRBJ2-2 16 TRBV6-4 once CASSVEGQGSTGELFF TGTGCCAGCAGTGTGGAGGGACAGGGCTCCACCGGGGAGCTGTTTTTT
TRBD2 TRBJ2-3 16 TRBV19 NA CASSIQTSSGEDTQYF TGTGCCAGTAGTATTCAGACTAGCTCTGGGGAGGATACGCAGTATTTT
TRBD1 TRBJ2-6 18 TRBV3-1/TRBV3-2 NA CASSQAGQASSGANVLTF TGTGCCAGCAGCCAAGCGGGACAGGCGAGCTCTGGGGCCAACGTCCTGACTTTC
TRBD1 TRBJ1-3 14 TRBV19 NA CASTQGQSGNTIYF TGTGCCAGTACCCAGGGACAGTCTGGAAACACCATATATTTT
NA TRBJ2-3 14 TRBV9 NA CASSVGSRSDTQYF TGTGCCAGCAGCGTCGGGAGTAGGTCAGATACGCAGTATTTT
TRBD1 TRBJ2-7 16 TRBV5-4 NA CASSSGTGMLTYEQYF TGTGCCAGCAGCTCGGGGACAGGAATGTTGACCTACGAGCAGTACTTC
TRBD2 TRBJ2-5 15 TRBV10-3 once CAISVASGREETQYF TGTGCCATCAGTGTTGCTAGCGGGAGGGAAGAGACCCAGTACTTC
TRBD1 TRBJ1-2 16 TRBV28 NA CASSWGTGGINYGYTF TGTGCCAGCAGTTGGGGGACAGGGGGCATCAACTATGGCTACACCTTC
NA TRBJ2-3 15 TRBV30 NA CAWSVQGGSRDTQYF TGTGCCTGGAGTGTACAAGGGGGATCCAGGGATACGCAGTATTTT
TRBD2 TRBJ2-1 14 TRBV13 NA CASSREGGYNEQFF TGTGCCAGCAGCCGGGAGGGTGGGTACAATGAGCAGTTCTTC
NA TRBJ2-2 16 TRBV11-3 NA CASSLRQTWNTGELFF TGTGCCAGCAGCTTGAGACAGACCTGGAACACCGGGGAGCTGTTTTTT
TRBD2 TRBJ2-7 15 TRBV5-1 NA CASSLSGGRAYEQYF TGCGCCAGCAGCTTGAGCGGCGGGAGGGCTTACGAGCAGTACTTC
NA TRBJ1-6 11 TRBV20-1 NA CKDIFNSPLHF TGCAAGGACATATTTAATTCACCCCTCCACTTT
NA TRBJ1-5 13 TRBV21-1 NA CASGGGVNQPQHF TGTGCCAGCGGAGGGGGGGTAAATCAGCCCCAGCATTTT
NA TRBJ1-4 14 TRBV5-1 NA CASSLSGDWEKLFF TGCGCCAGCAGCTTGTCAGGGGATTGGGAAAAACTGTTTTTT